These T cell receptor beta chains were read from a single sample in a study of shared clonotypes between healthy human individuals. The protocol was immunoSEQ multiplex PCR, while the TCRdb copy is restricted to in-frame clones and leaves out a portion. Among around 700,000 clones, under 80% were seen once, and the ten largest hold 1.5% to 2%. Specimen: memory CD4+ T cells sorted from blood. The source of these receptors is a woman in her twenties or thirties in good health. Both conserved end residues are part of each CDR3. A D gene is named only where the DNA matches it firmly. Clone size appears in some rows only: once, few, many, or a class for an expanded clone.

v_call: TRBV6-6; d_call: TRBD1; j_call: TRBJ2-2; clone_size: .; cdr3_aa: CASSYGTGDTGELFF; cdr3_nt: TGTGCCAGCAGTTACGGGACAGGGGACACCGGGGAGCTGTTTTTT
v_call: TRBV28; d_call: TRBD1; j_call: TRBJ2-2; clone_size: .; cdr3_aa: CASSPHRGSNGELFF; cdr3_nt: TGTGCCAGCAGTCCCCACAGGGGATCAAACGGGGAGCTGTTTTTT
v_call: TRBV4-1; d_call: .; j_call: TRBJ2-1; clone_size: .; cdr3_aa: CASSHSPGARSDNEQFF; cdr3_nt: TGCGCCAGCAGCCACTCCCCGGGGGCGAGAAGCGACAATGAGCAGTTCTTC
v_call: TRBV28; d_call: .; j_call: TRBJ2-7; clone_size: .; cdr3_aa: CASSPGDFSQDEQYF; cdr3_nt: TGTGCCAGCAGTCCAGGGGATTTTAGCCAGGACGAGCAGTACTTC
v_call: TRBV7-2; d_call: .; j_call: TRBJ2-7; clone_size: many; cdr3_aa: CASSFDQGRQYF; cdr3_nt: TGTGCCAGCAGCTTCGACCAGGGAAGGCAGTACTTC
v_call: TRBV29-1; d_call: TRBD2; j_call: TRBJ2-1; clone_size: .; cdr3_aa: CSVDNAGGPDNEQFF; cdr3_nt: TGCAGCGTTGACAATGCGGGAGGGCCTGACAATGAGCAGTTCTTC
v_call: TRBV11-3; d_call: TRBD2; j_call: TRBJ2-1; clone_size: .; cdr3_aa: CASSLGLAGLSSYNEQFF; cdr3_nt: TGTGCCAGCAGCTTAGGACTAGCGGGCCTCAGCTCCTACAATGAGCAGTTCTTC
v_call: TRBV29-1; d_call: .; j_call: TRBJ1-1; clone_size: .; cdr3_aa: CSVILGGDTEAFF; cdr3_nt: TGCAGCGTCATATTAGGGGGGGACACTGAAGCTTTCTTT
v_call: TRBV19; d_call: .; j_call: TRBJ1-4; clone_size: many; cdr3_aa: CASSIQGLANEKLFF; cdr3_nt: TGTGCCAGTAGTATACAGGGGCTGGCTAATGAAAAACTGTTTTTT
v_call: TRBV5-1; d_call: TRBD2; j_call: TRBJ2-5; clone_size: few; cdr3_aa: CASSLAPVGGQETQYF; cdr3_nt: TGCGCCAGCAGCTTGGCCCCAGTGGGAGGGCAAGAGACCCAGTACTTC
v_call: TRBV7-2; d_call: .; j_call: TRBJ2-1; clone_size: many; cdr3_aa: CASSLALNEQFF; cdr3_nt: TGTGCCAGCAGCTTAGCGCTTAATGAGCAGTTCTTC
v_call: TRBV30; d_call: .; j_call: TRBJ1-3; clone_size: .; cdr3_aa: CAWSVGGAGNTIYF; cdr3_nt: TGTGCCTGGAGTGTTGGGGGAGCTGGAAACACCATATATTTT
v_call: TRBV7-2; d_call: .; j_call: TRBJ2-7; clone_size: .; cdr3_aa: CASSSWGNEQYF; cdr3_nt: TGTGCCAGCAGCTCGTGGGGTAATGAGCAGTACTTC
v_call: TRBV5-1; d_call: .; j_call: TRBJ1-6; clone_size: .; cdr3_aa: CASSETERNSPLHF; cdr3_nt: TGCGCCAGCAGCGAGACCGAGAGAAATTCACCCCTCCACTTT
v_call: TRBV25-1; d_call: .; j_call: TRBJ2-7; clone_size: few; cdr3_aa: CASSGTPGDRRGSYEQYF; cdr3_nt: TGTGCCAGCAGTGGGACACCGGGGGACAGGCGGGGGTCCTACGAGCAGTACTTC
v_call: TRBV30; d_call: TRBD2; j_call: TRBJ2-1; clone_size: .; cdr3_aa: CAWSSNPSGRRIRMGNEQFF; cdr3_nt: TGTGCCTGGAGTTCAAACCCCAGCGGGAGGAGGATCAGGATGGGTAATGAGCAGTTCTTC
v_call: TRBV7-3; d_call: TRBD2; j_call: TRBJ2-2; clone_size: .; cdr3_aa: CASSLKREGRVTGELFF; cdr3_nt: TGTGCCAGCAGCTTAAAGCGGGAGGGCCGGGTCACCGGGGAGCTGTTTTTT
v_call: TRBV28; d_call: TRBD1; j_call: TRBJ2-7; clone_size: .; cdr3_aa: CASSFPGRGRTEQYF; cdr3_nt: TGTGCCAGCAGTTTCCCCGGCAGGGGGCGGACCGAGCAGTACTTC
v_call: TRBV5-1; d_call: .; j_call: TRBJ2-1; clone_size: .; cdr3_aa: CASSFGDTEQFF; cdr3_nt: TGCGCCAGCAGCTTCGGGGATACTGAGCAGTTCTTC
v_call: TRBV19; d_call: .; j_call: TRBJ2-4; clone_size: .; cdr3_aa: CAVHKPGAKNIQYF; cdr3_nt: TGTGCCGTCCACAAACCCGGAGCCAAAAACATTCAGTACTTC
v_call: TRBV28; d_call: .; j_call: TRBJ2-6; clone_size: .; cdr3_aa: CASKRSGFGGTANSGANVLTF; cdr3_nt: TGTGCCAGCAAGAGATCAGGGTTTGGGGGGACAGCTAACTCTGGGGCCAACGTCCTGACTTTC
v_call: TRBV7-7; d_call: TRBD1; j_call: TRBJ2-2; clone_size: .; cdr3_aa: CASSLGPQGAGELFF; cdr3_nt: TGTGCCAGCAGCTTAGGTCCACAGGGGGCCGGGGAGCTGTTTTTT
v_call: TRBV14; d_call: TRBD2; j_call: TRBJ2-1; clone_size: once; cdr3_aa: CASSRTSGRGTYNEQFF; cdr3_nt: TGTGCCAGCAGCCGGACTAGCGGGAGGGGGACCTACAATGAGCAGTTCTTC
v_call: TRBV10-2; d_call: TRBD1; j_call: TRBJ1-4; clone_size: .; cdr3_aa: CASSVDRGEEKLFF; cdr3_nt: TGCGCCAGCAGCGTGGACAGGGGGGAAGAAAAACTGTTTTTT
v_call: TRBV6-6; d_call: TRBD2; j_call: TRBJ2-7; clone_size: .; cdr3_aa: CASSPGGSAYEQYF; cdr3_nt: TGTGCCAGCAGTCCCGGGGGGAGTGCGTACGAGCAGTACTTC
v_call: TRBV28; d_call: .; j_call: TRBJ2-3; clone_size: .; cdr3_aa: CASSLRGAGTDTQYF; cdr3_nt: TGTGCCAGCAGTTTGAGGGGGGCAGGCACAGATACGCAGTATTTT
v_call: TRBV7-9; d_call: .; j_call: TRBJ2-5; clone_size: .; cdr3_aa: CASSLAHLPETQYF; cdr3_nt: TGTGCCAGCAGCTTAGCCCACTTGCCAGAGACCCAGTACTTC
v_call: TRBV4-1; d_call: TRBD2; j_call: TRBJ2-2; clone_size: once; cdr3_aa: CASSPQREWPGELFF; cdr3_nt: TGCGCCAGCAGCCCACAGCGGGAGTGGCCCGGGGAGCTGTTTTTT
v_call: TRBV21-1; d_call: .; j_call: TRBJ1-3; clone_size: .; cdr3_aa: CASSKEAGDSGNTIYF; cdr3_nt: TGTGCCAGCAGCAAAGAGGCCGGAGACTCTGGAAACACCATATATTTT
v_call: TRBV5-4; d_call: TRBD2; j_call: TRBJ2-7; clone_size: .; cdr3_aa: CASSLGSGSIDEQYF; cdr3_nt: TGTGCCAGCAGCTTGGGTAGCGGGAGCATCGACGAGCAGTACTTC
v_call: TRBV28; d_call: TRBD1; j_call: TRBJ1-2; clone_size: .; cdr3_aa: CASSRQGLGYGYTF; cdr3_nt: TGTGCCAGCAGCCGACAGGGGCTAGGCTATGGCTACACCTTC
v_call: TRBV5-6; d_call: .; j_call: TRBJ2-2; clone_size: .; cdr3_aa: CASSLGPHPNTGELFF; cdr3_nt: TGTGCCAGCAGCTTGGGGCCCCACCCAAACACCGGGGAGCTGTTTTTT
v_call: TRBV6-5; d_call: .; j_call: TRBJ1-3; clone_size: few; cdr3_aa: CASSPQFTSGNTIYF; cdr3_nt: TGTGCCAGCAGCCCACAGTTTACCTCTGGAAACACCATATATTTT
v_call: TRBV5-1; d_call: .; j_call: TRBJ1-4; clone_size: .; cdr3_aa: CASSSGRGEKLFF; cdr3_nt: TGCGCCAGCAGCTCAGGGCGCGGTGAAAAACTGTTTTTT
v_call: TRBV5-1; d_call: .; j_call: TRBJ1-2; clone_size: .; cdr3_aa: CASSQGTSGSGYGYTF; cdr3_nt: TGCGCCAGCAGCCAAGGAACGTCGGGGAGCGGCTATGGCTACACCTTC